This T cell receptor beta chain was recovered during a study of technical replicates of blood from several donors. Assay used: immunoSEQ multiplex PCR; TCRdb lists only in-frame clones, some missing. This sample has tens of thousands of clones; about 90% occur once, and the top ten carry approximately 0.27%. Germline V gene lookup returns CDR1 KGHSH and CDR2 LQKENI. The CDR3 has 16 amino acids. The V and J ends lost 0 bases and 1 base, in that order; junction bases with no gene match: 5. The V gene is TRBV18, the J gene TRBJ1-1, with TRBD1 matching 7 bases. Sequenced material: T cells isolated from PBMCs. The TCR originated in a human donor in good health. Here the CDR3 DNA reads TGTGCCAGCTCACCACCGACGCAGGGGGGGAACACTGAAGCTTTCTTT. It codes for CASSPPTQGGNTEAFF. Full variable domain (rest looked up from reference TRBV18 and TRBJ1-1): NAGVMQNPRHLVRRRGQEARLRCSPMKGHSHVYWYRQLPEEGLKFMVYLQKENIIDESGMPKERFSAEFPKEGPSILRIQQVVRGDSAAYFCASSPPTQGGNTEAFFGQGTRLTVV.